The present T cell receptor (beta chain) was sequenced within a study of radiation and T cells in renal cell carcinoma. Findings of the study overall: No pretreatment tumor biopsies were available for baseline clonotypes.

Indicated time point: baseline pretreatment blood. Treatment of the sample: 15 Gy SBRT to primary tumor, nephrectomy 4 weeks later. Radiation-treated patients gave blood at baseline, week 2 and week 4. The V gene lost 4 bases and the J gene lost 5 bases, with 11 bases spanning the gap. Germline V CDR1 and CDR2: SQVTM, ANQGSEA. This CDR3 region has 12 residues. Points on this clone: The antigen is unknown.

Sequencing used immunoSEQ multiplex PCR; TCRdb keeps in-frame clones, though not all of them. The table includes approximately 120,000 clones, roughly 85% detected once. The receptor was isolated from a woman aged 55-69 years with renal cell carcinoma. This sequence joins TRBV29-1 and TRBJ1-2; weak D call: TRBD1 (5 bases). Source: blood, taken from a patient whose treatment included radiotherapy and nephrectomy. In DNA form, the CDR3 reads TGCAGCGTTGGTCTCCAGGGATATGGCTACACCTTC. Translated: CSVGLQGYGYTF.